This TCR beta chain was sequenced during a study of blood T cells in healthy people across ages. Overall study context: Template switching recovered approximately one barcoded beta molecule for every two T cells. General study points: The study lacked donor CMV status, which possibly confounded expanded clonotype changes.

Sample-barcoded 5' priming and a J-beta primer mix drove a second PCR of roughly 7 to 11 cycles. MiXCR, applied by TCRdb to the 5' RACE reads, yields one record per CDR3 protein. The sample has roughly 1,500,000 distinct CDR3 sequences, approximately 32% seen once. As concerns this clonotype: Its cognate antigen is unknown. The junction departs from germline at one end; a sequencing error may be responsible.

This CDR3 comprises 14 residues. The germline gives CDR1 DFQATT, CDR2 SNEGSKA (reference sequence). The chain uses TRBV20-1 and TRBJ2-1, with no clear D. The clonotype comes from a woman between 25 and 40 years old in good health. The material sequenced was blood. The CDR3 coding sequence is TGCAGTGCTGGAGATCTGGTAGCCTGGGATGAGCAGTTCTTC. This sequence encodes CSAGDLVAWDEQFF.